Listed here is a single T cell receptor (beta chain). This clonotype was counted at least ten times. No antigen is known for it. Per-nucleotide qualities are absent, and no much larger clonotype sits a single base away. Systemically healthy Caucasian individuals from Russia, 39 in total and aged about 6 to 100 years, were included as donors. About 10 milliliters of peripheral blood were collected from each donor into EDTA-treated Vacutainer tubes. Ficoll-Paque density-gradient centrifugation was used to isolate PBMCs, with at least 7 million per sample. Total RNA, at least 6 micrograms per sample, was extracted from PBMCs with Trizol reagent. For every donor, an aliquot of PBMCs went through flow cytometry to measure the percentages of naive CD45RAhigh/CD27high T cells. For CDR1 and CDR2, the germline V gene (reference sequence) lists DFQATT and SNEGSKA. The CDR3 has 12 amino acids, counting the end cysteine and phenylalanine. The kept DNA is CDR3 alone, 36 bases in frame from the first base. Relative to germline, V is 3 bases shorter and J is 6 bases shorter, with 12 bases between their ends.

The data were obtained in a study of blood T cells in healthy people across ages (dated by TCRdb to between 2014 and 2017). Some background on the complete study: In model experiments, roughly one uniquely barcoded TCR beta cDNA molecule per two T cells was captured by template switching. The study measured age-related changes in TCR beta repertoire diversity using deep sequencing normalized with unique cDNA molecular identifiers. Donors of different ages were randomly distributed across sequencing lanes to avoid experimental bias. The donors were divided into four age groups: young (average around 15 years), middle-aged (over 35), aged (approximately 62) and long-lived (nearly 85). The study analyzed two additional independent replicas of 1 million unique cDNA reads from the same blood draw for two donors, one aged 18 to 29 and one aged 80 or older. The study at large found these results: Total diversity estimates from one million sequenced T cells were considered lower bounds and underestimates. As age increased, observed TCR beta diversity per million T cells dropped in a roughly linear way, and a significant reduction was already evident by age 40. The percentage of naive T cells measured by flow cytometry correlated strongly with observed TCR beta diversity. Donor CMV infection status was unknown, potentially confounding age-related changes in expanded clonotypes. The long-lived group showed more naive CD4+ T cells, fewer expanded clones and increased TCR diversity than the aged group, suggesting age selection. Because profiling used bulk unsorted PBMCs, naive and antigen-experienced compartments could not be compared conclusively.

The library came from 5' RACE. This sample was sequenced with an Illumina HiSeq 2500. A second PCR of about 7 to 12 cycles was run with a J-beta primer mix and a sample-barcoded 5' primer. A unique molecular identifier was introduced onto each TCR beta cDNA molecule by a template-switch 5' adaptor carrying 12 random nucleotides. At least 2.5 million CDR3-containing paired-end reads were obtained from each sample. First-strand cDNA was synthesized from all RNA with the Mint cDNA synthesis kit, primed by a TRBC-specific oligonucleotide. Following uracil-DNA glycosylase treatment, a first 18-cycle PCR with universal primers M1SS and BC2_uni_R was performed on all cDNA. Per the authors' processing: Normalization of each sample was performed by random selection of 1 million high-quality reads, each carrying a distinct molecular identifier. Reads with shared molecular identifiers were discarded instead of being binned into consensus sequences. MiTCR, with a Q25 quality threshold and the strictest error-elimination algorithm, was used for CDR3 identification, clonotype clustering and error correction. Lower-bound total TCR beta diversity was estimated with a nonparametric unseen species model using Euler transformation. TCRdb reprocessed the public reads (quality trimming at Q25 with fastp, clone calling with MiXCR) and kept in-frame beta chains. Each entry merges the rows of one CDR3 protein and shows their most common DNA and genes. The V and J calls and clone size are TCRdb's, not the authors'. The sample table lists fewer than 800,000 distinct CDR3 sequences, approximately 31% of them with a count of one. Roughly 15% of the sample belongs to the ten largest clones.

Sequencing used blood. This chain joins TRBV20-1 to TRBJ2-7; no D gene is confidently identified. The TCR originated in a woman at least 80 years old in good health. Donor details come from another sample of the same person, matched by shared clones. The DNA is TGCAGTGCTAGGACACAGCCTTCCGAGCAGTACTTC. Translated, it gives CSARTQPSEQYF.